This T cell receptor beta chain was sequenced during a study of T cells in Graves' hyperthyroidism and ophthalmopathy. This clonotype was seen ten or more times. Its matching antigen is unknown. Findings of the study overall: Through a model of 13 V-J features, ophthalmopathy was separated from stable hyperthyroidism. Ophthalmopathy prediction by the model preceded onset by a median roughly 6 months.

The CDR3 is made up of 16 amino acids. Looked up from germline, CDR1 is SGHRS and CDR2 is YFSETQ. Trimming stripped 0 bases from V and 0 bases from J, with 9 bases between. There were TCR beta CDR3 regions amplified from RNA transcripts. First-round RT-PCR with HTBI primers amplified the TCR CDR3 region. TCRdb itself ran the multiplex PCR reads through MiXCR, one entry per CDR3 protein. In the table there are 640,000 or so distinct CDR3 sequences, 12% to 15% of which are singletons. This clonotype was obtained from a woman younger than 35 with Graves' ophthalmopathy. The sequenced sample consisted of blood. The V call is TRBV5-1, the J call TRBJ2-2; D remains ambiguous. The DNA for the CDR3 is TGCGCCAGCAGCTTGGATCACGGATCGAACACCGGGGAGCTGTTTTTT. It specifies CASSLDHGSNTGELFF.